The rows below give T cell receptor beta chains drawn from one sample of a study of T-cell memory formation after mild COVID-19. TCRdb analysed the 5' RACE reads with MiXCR anew, one entry per CDR3 protein. The repertoire holds roughly 480,000 distinct CDR3 sequences, with 25% as singletons. The sequencing input was PBMCs or a T cell subset sorted from them (not recorded which). The receptor set was obtained from an adult woman who had mild COVID-19 (a few samples of this study predate the infection). Cell type and time point are not known. The CDR3 runs from the conserved cysteine through the conserved F or W. The order of the fields is clone size, V gene, CDR3 length, D gene, J gene, CDR3 DNA, CDR3 protein. D genes are given only for firm matches. Clone size, where shown, is once, few, many, or a class for clones that have expanded.

clone size: few; V gene: TRBV20-1; CDR3 length: 15; D gene: TRBD2; J gene: TRBJ2-1; CDR3 DNA: TGCAGTGCTAGCGGGGGGGCCCACTCCTACAATGAGCAGTTCTTC; CDR3 protein: CSASGGAHSYNEQFF
clone size: NA; V gene: TRBV5-5; CDR3 length: 14; D gene: NA; J gene: TRBJ2-5; CDR3 DNA: TGTGCCAGCAGCCCACAACGGTACCAAGAGACCAAGTACTTC; CDR3 protein: CASSPQRYQETKYF
clone size: once; V gene: TRBV3-1; CDR3 length: 13; D gene: TRBD1; J gene: TRBJ1-1; CDR3 DNA: TGTGCCAGCAGAGGACAGGTGAACACTGAAGCTTTCTTT; CDR3 protein: CASRGQVNTEAFF
clone size: once; V gene: TRBV7-8; CDR3 length: 17; D gene: NA; J gene: TRBJ1-5; CDR3 DNA: TGTGCCAGCAGCTCATCCCTCGACACCGGTCTCAATCAGCCCCAGCATTTT; CDR3 protein: CASSSSLDTGLNQPQHF
clone size: many; V gene: TRBV4-1; CDR3 length: 14; D gene: NA; J gene: TRBJ2-7; CDR3 DNA: TGCGCCAGCAGCCAAGGAGAGGGGGGCTACGAGCAGTACTTC; CDR3 protein: CASSQGEGGYEQYF
clone size: few; V gene: TRBV20-1; CDR3 length: 17; D gene: TRBD1; J gene: TRBJ1-2; CDR3 DNA: TGCAGTGCTAGAGAGATGGGGGACGACAGGGAGTCGGCTGGCTACACCTTC; CDR3 protein: CSAREMGDDRESAGYTF
clone size: few; V gene: TRBV7-9; CDR3 length: 17; D gene: TRBD1; J gene: TRBJ2-7; CDR3 DNA: TGTGCCAGCAGCCATAGGCTCGGACAGGGCCAAGGATACGAGCAGTACTTC; CDR3 protein: CASSHRLGQGQGYEQYF
clone size: NA; V gene: TRBV5-1; CDR3 length: 16; D gene: TRBD1; J gene: TRBJ2-7; CDR3 DNA: TGCGCCAGCAGCGCGGGACAGGGGGAAAGAGTTAACGAGCAGTACTTC; CDR3 protein: CASSAGQGERVNEQYF
clone size: NA; V gene: TRBV20-1; CDR3 length: 18; D gene: TRBD2; J gene: TRBJ2-3; CDR3 DNA: TGCAGTGCTAGAGATCTGGGAGGGCTAGCGGGACGCACAGATACGCAGTATTTT; CDR3 protein: CSARDLGGLAGRTDTQYF
clone size: once; V gene: TRBV7-9; CDR3 length: 12; D gene: NA; J gene: TRBJ1-1; CDR3 DNA: TGTGCCAGCAGCTGGGAGAACACTGAAGCTTTCTTT; CDR3 protein: CASSWENTEAFF
clone size: NA; V gene: TRBV6-4; CDR3 length: 13; D gene: NA; J gene: TRBJ1-5; CDR3 DNA: TGTGCCAGCAGTCGGACGAGCAATCAGCCCCAGCATTTT; CDR3 protein: CASSRTSNQPQHF
clone size: NA; V gene: TRBV7-9; CDR3 length: 15; D gene: TRBD1; J gene: TRBJ1-1; CDR3 DNA: TGTGCCAGCAGCCATTTACAGGGGGGGCACACTGAAGCTTTCTTT; CDR3 protein: CASSHLQGGHTEAFF
clone size: NA; V gene: TRBV20-1; CDR3 length: 16; D gene: TRBD2; J gene: TRBJ2-3; CDR3 DNA: TGCAGTGCTAGGCTAGCGGGGGGGCGCGGCACAGATACGCAGTATTTT; CDR3 protein: CSARLAGGRGTDTQYF
clone size: NA; V gene: TRBV12-3/TRBV12-4; CDR3 length: 13; D gene: NA; J gene: TRBJ1-1; CDR3 DNA: TGTGCCAGCAGTTTCCCCAAAGGGACTGAAGCTTTCTTT; CDR3 protein: CASSFPKGTEAFF
clone size: NA; V gene: TRBV5-1; CDR3 length: 14; D gene: TRBD1; J gene: TRBJ1-2; CDR3 DNA: TGCGCCAGCAGCATGGGACAGGTGGGATGGGGCTACACCTTC; CDR3 protein: CASSMGQVGWGYTF
clone size: NA; V gene: TRBV18; CDR3 length: 14; D gene: NA; J gene: TRBJ1-4; CDR3 DNA: TGTGCCAGCTCACCGGGGGCCTATAATGAAAAACTGTTTTTT; CDR3 protein: CASSPGAYNEKLFF
clone size: few; V gene: TRBV7-9; CDR3 length: 15; D gene: NA; J gene: TRBJ1-2; CDR3 DNA: TGTGCCAGCAGCTTGACAACCGCCGAGCTCTATGGCTACACCTTC; CDR3 protein: CASSLTTAELYGYTF
clone size: few; V gene: TRBV18; CDR3 length: 14; D gene: TRBD2; J gene: TRBJ2-1; CDR3 DNA: TGTGCCAGCTCACCCCAGCGGGGCCAGGGCGAGCAGTTCTTC; CDR3 protein: CASSPQRGQGEQFF
clone size: NA; V gene: TRBV3-1; CDR3 length: 16; D gene: NA; J gene: TRBJ2-1; CDR3 DNA: TGTGCCAGCAGCCAACTTCATAGGGGCCTTCGGGATGAGCAGTTCTTC; CDR3 protein: CASSQLHRGLRDEQFF
clone size: NA; V gene: TRBV7-2; CDR3 length: 14; D gene: NA; J gene: TRBJ1-2; CDR3 DNA: TGTGCCAGCAGCTTAGCTCGGCAGTACTATGGCTACACCTTC; CDR3 protein: CASSLARQYYGYTF
clone size: NA; V gene: TRBV20-1; CDR3 length: 14; D gene: NA; J gene: TRBJ1-3; CDR3 DNA: TGCAGTGCTAGAGATCTAAGCTCTGGAAACACCATATATTTT; CDR3 protein: CSARDLSSGNTIYF
clone size: many; V gene: TRBV7-2; CDR3 length: 17; D gene: TRBD1; J gene: TRBJ2-7; CDR3 DNA: TGTGCCAGCAGCACGCGTGGGGCGGGACAGGGTTCCTACGAGCAGTACTTC; CDR3 protein: CASSTRGAGQGSYEQYF
clone size: NA; V gene: TRBV6-2/TRBV6-3; CDR3 length: 18; D gene: TRBD2; J gene: TRBJ2-7; CDR3 DNA: TGTGCCAGCAGTTACTGGCGGGAGCAAATCATAACGCCCTACGAGCAGTACTTC; CDR3 protein: CASSYWREQIITPYEQYF
clone size: NA; V gene: TRBV5-4; CDR3 length: 16; D gene: NA; J gene: TRBJ2-3; CDR3 DNA: TGTGCCAGCAGCGTGATTGACAGCGACCCCACAGATACGCAGTATTTT; CDR3 protein: CASSVIDSDPTDTQYF
clone size: few; V gene: TRBV6-5; CDR3 length: 14; D gene: NA; J gene: TRBJ1-1; CDR3 DNA: TGTGCCAGCAGTTACGGGGGGCTATACACTGAAGCTTTCTTT; CDR3 protein: CASSYGGLYTEAFF
clone size: NA; V gene: TRBV5-1; CDR3 length: 14; D gene: TRBD1; J gene: TRBJ2-7; CDR3 DNA: TGCGCCAGCAGCTCAGGGACAGGCCGCTACGAGCAGTACTTC; CDR3 protein: CASSSGTGRYEQYF
clone size: few; V gene: TRBV7-2; CDR3 length: 13; D gene: TRBD1; J gene: TRBJ1-5; CDR3 DNA: TGTGCCAGCAGCTTGGGACAGTGGCAGCCCCAGCATTTT; CDR3 protein: CASSLGQWQPQHF
clone size: NA; V gene: TRBV25-1; CDR3 length: 15; D gene: NA; J gene: TRBJ2-3; CDR3 DNA: TGTGCCAGCAATGATGCCAGGGGAACCTCGGGTACGCAGTATTTT; CDR3 protein: CASNDARGTSGTQYF
clone size: few; V gene: TRBV12-3/TRBV12-4; CDR3 length: 14; D gene: NA; J gene: TRBJ2-1; CDR3 DNA: TGTGCCACCGGGATAAGGAACTCCTACAATGAGCAGTTCTTC; CDR3 protein: CATGIRNSYNEQFF
clone size: NA; V gene: TRBV28; CDR3 length: 12; D gene: TRBD1; J gene: TRBJ2-7; CDR3 DNA: TGTGCCAGTAGGACAGGAACCTACGAGCAGTACTTC; CDR3 protein: CASRTGTYEQYF
clone size: NA; V gene: TRBV6-5; CDR3 length: 12; D gene: TRBD1; J gene: TRBJ1-2; CDR3 DNA: TGTGCCAGCAGGCAGGGGGCGCACGGCTACACCTTC; CDR3 protein: CASRQGAHGYTF
clone size: NA; V gene: TRBV20-1; CDR3 length: 15; D gene: TRBD1; J gene: TRBJ1-4; CDR3 DNA: TGCAGTGCTAAGAGAGGGACAGGGAAGGAAGAAAAACTGTTTTTT; CDR3 protein: CSAKRGTGKEEKLFF
clone size: NA; V gene: TRBV3-1; CDR3 length: 12; D gene: NA; J gene: TRBJ2-7; CDR3 DNA: TGTGCCAGCAGCCATTCCGACACCGAGCAGTACTTC; CDR3 protein: CASSHSDTEQYF
clone size: few; V gene: TRBV7-9; CDR3 length: 14; D gene: NA; J gene: TRBJ2-1; CDR3 DNA: TGTGCCAGCACCTTGACTGGGAGTTACAATGAGCAGTTCTTC; CDR3 protein: CASTLTGSYNEQFF
clone size: NA; V gene: TRBV14; CDR3 length: 15; D gene: TRBD2; J gene: TRBJ2-7; CDR3 DNA: TGTGCCAGCAGCCATCCTAGCGGGGGGGCTTACGAGCAGTACTTC; CDR3 protein: CASSHPSGGAYEQYF
clone size: many; V gene: TRBV2; CDR3 length: 11; D gene: NA; J gene: TRBJ2-1; CDR3 DNA: TGTGCCAGCAGCCCAAGGGATGAGCAGTTCTTC; CDR3 protein: CASSPRDEQFF
clone size: few; V gene: TRBV7-2; CDR3 length: 19; D gene: TRBD2; J gene: TRBJ2-7; CDR3 DNA: TGTGCCAGCAGCTTAGCAGGATTTGGCGGGAGGGGCAGCTCCTACGAGCAGTACTTC; CDR3 protein: CASSLAGFGGRGSSYEQYF
clone size: NA; V gene: TRBV9; CDR3 length: 16; D gene: NA; J gene: TRBJ2-7; CDR3 DNA: TGTGCCAGCAGCGTAGAGTCCGGTCCAGGGTTCTACGAGCAGTACTTC; CDR3 protein: CASSVESGPGFYEQYF
clone size: NA; V gene: TRBV7-6; CDR3 length: 16; D gene: NA; J gene: TRBJ2-1; CDR3 DNA: TGTGCCAGCAGCTTGGACAGTCCGGGAATCGACAATGAGCAGTTCTTC; CDR3 protein: CASSLDSPGIDNEQFF
clone size: NA; V gene: TRBV7-6; CDR3 length: 13; D gene: TRBD1; J gene: TRBJ1-2; CDR3 DNA: TGTGCCAGCAGCGGGACAGCTAACTATGGCTACACCTTC; CDR3 protein: CASSGTANYGYTF
clone size: few; V gene: TRBV7-9; CDR3 length: 16; D gene: TRBD1; J gene: TRBJ2-2; CDR3 DNA: TGTGCCAGCAGCTCCCGGGACAGGGGCGGCACCGGGGAGCTGTTTTTT; CDR3 protein: CASSSRDRGGTGELFF
clone size: NA; V gene: TRBV7-9; CDR3 length: 13; D gene: NA; J gene: TRBJ2-7; CDR3 DNA: TGTGCCAGCAGCTTTTCTTCGGGGGCAAAGCAGTACTTC; CDR3 protein: CASSFSSGAKQYF
clone size: few; V gene: TRBV2; CDR3 length: 15; D gene: TRBD1; J gene: TRBJ2-2; CDR3 DNA: TGTGCCAGCAGTAGACAGGGGGCAGTTTCCGGGGAGCTGTTTTTT; CDR3 protein: CASSRQGAVSGELFF
clone size: few; V gene: TRBV6-6; CDR3 length: 15; D gene: NA; J gene: TRBJ1-2; CDR3 DNA: TGTGCCAGCAGTTACGGAGGGGGAGCTAACTATGGCTACACCTTC; CDR3 protein: CASSYGGGANYGYTF
clone size: many; V gene: TRBV4-3; CDR3 length: 16; D gene: NA; J gene: TRBJ2-5; CDR3 DNA: TGCGCCAGCAGCCAAGGGACCCCCGGCAACCAAGAGACCCAGTACTTC; CDR3 protein: CASSQGTPGNQETQYF
clone size: NA; V gene: TRBV19; CDR3 length: 15; D gene: NA; J gene: TRBJ2-5; CDR3 DNA: TGTGCCAGTAGTGTCGGCCAGGGGAACCAAGAGACCCAGTACTTC; CDR3 protein: CASSVGQGNQETQYF
clone size: many; V gene: TRBV10-3; CDR3 length: 15; D gene: TRBD2; J gene: TRBJ2-1; CDR3 DNA: TGTGCCATCAGTGCCGGGACTAGGATTTACAATGAGCAGTTCTTC; CDR3 protein: CAISAGTRIYNEQFF
clone size: few; V gene: TRBV12-3/TRBV12-4; CDR3 length: 14; D gene: NA; J gene: TRBJ2-5; CDR3 DNA: TGTGCCAGCAGCCCGGACGTCAACCAAGAGACCCAGTACTTC; CDR3 protein: CASSPDVNQETQYF
clone size: NA; V gene: TRBV9; CDR3 length: 16; D gene: NA; J gene: TRBJ1-3; CDR3 DNA: TGTGCCAGCAGCGTAAATACGGGTTTCTCTGGAAACACCATATATTTT; CDR3 protein: CASSVNTGFSGNTIYF
clone size: few; V gene: TRBV29-1; CDR3 length: 12; D gene: NA; J gene: TRBJ1-5; CDR3 DNA: TGCAGCGTTAGTGACACCAATCAGCCCCAGCATTTT; CDR3 protein: CSVSDTNQPQHF
clone size: NA; V gene: TRBV20-1; CDR3 length: 15; D gene: TRBD2; J gene: TRBJ2-7; CDR3 DNA: TGCAGTGCTAGAGAAGGTGCGGGAGGGGGCTACGAGCAGTACTTC; CDR3 protein: CSAREGAGGGYEQYF
clone size: NA; V gene: TRBV6-6; CDR3 length: 15; D gene: TRBD2; J gene: TRBJ2-1; CDR3 DNA: TGTGCCAGCAGTTACCCCTTCGGGGGGGGTAATGAGCAGTTCTTC; CDR3 protein: CASSYPFGGGNEQFF
clone size: NA; V gene: TRBV30; CDR3 length: 12; D gene: NA; J gene: TRBJ2-2; CDR3 DNA: TGTGCCTTCTCCTCCAACACCGGGGAGCTGTTTTTT; CDR3 protein: CAFSSNTGELFF
clone size: NA; V gene: TRBV12-3/TRBV12-4; CDR3 length: 15; D gene: NA; J gene: TRBJ2-1; CDR3 DNA: TGTGCCAGCAGTTCAGGGACTCCAGAAACCAATGAGCAGTTCTTC; CDR3 protein: CASSSGTPETNEQFF
clone size: few; V gene: TRBV7-3; CDR3 length: 14; D gene: NA; J gene: TRBJ2-1; CDR3 DNA: TGTGCCAGCAGCCAATCGGGACTCTACAATGAGCAGTTCTTC; CDR3 protein: CASSQSGLYNEQFF
clone size: few; V gene: TRBV4-3; CDR3 length: 21; D gene: TRBD2; J gene: TRBJ2-1; CDR3 DNA: TGCGCCAGCAGCCAAGATGTCGTGGGGATCACTAGCGGGACGACGGGCGATGAGCAGTTCTTC; CDR3 protein: CASSQDVVGITSGTTGDEQFF
clone size: few; V gene: TRBV6-6; CDR3 length: 14; D gene: NA; J gene: TRBJ1-3; CDR3 DNA: TGTGCCAGCTACTCCCGGGGGCGAGGAAACACCATATATTTT; CDR3 protein: CASYSRGRGNTIYF
clone size: NA; V gene: TRBV7-8; CDR3 length: 15; D gene: TRBD1; J gene: TRBJ2-7; CDR3 DNA: TGTGCCAGCAGCTTAGAGGGGACAGCAGCCTACGAGCAGTACTTC; CDR3 protein: CASSLEGTAAYEQYF
clone size: NA; V gene: TRBV10-3; CDR3 length: 15; D gene: TRBD2; J gene: TRBJ2-1; CDR3 DNA: TGTGCCATCAGTGAGTGGGGTGACCGGGGGGATGAGCAGTTCTTC; CDR3 protein: CAISEWGDRGDEQFF
clone size: few; V gene: TRBV12-3/TRBV12-4; CDR3 length: 16; D gene: TRBD2; J gene: TRBJ2-3; CDR3 DNA: TGTGCCAGCAGTCGCGGGACTAGCAGTCGCACAGATACGCAGTATTTT; CDR3 protein: CASSRGTSSRTDTQYF